This T cell receptor beta chain was sequenced during a study of shared clonotypes between healthy human individuals. The CDR3 totals 14 residues. Germline V gene lookup returns CDR1 SEHNR and CDR2 FQNEAQ (reference sequence). V lost 9 bases to trimming and J lost 1 base; unmatched junction nucleotides: 5. Sequencing was at deep level. This table comes from immunoSEQ multiplex PCR, and its TCRdb copy is limited to in-frame clones, with some not included. The sample lists millions of clones; approximately 93% were seen once. The chain uses TRBV7-9 and TRBJ2-3; 9 bases match TRBD1. Sample: naive CD4+ T cells from PBMCs. Subset: CD45RA+ positively selected. This clonotype was sampled from a young man in good health. Some clones in this sample may be carry-over from other donors' samples. The CDR3 region has the DNA TGTGCCAGTCTCCGGGACAGGGGCACAGATACGCAGTATTTT. It is translated as CASLRDRGTDTQYF.